This TCR beta chain was identified during a study of cytomegalovirus exposure and HLA in healthy donors. General study results and limits: In vitro, a few CMV-associated chains proved specific for CMV antigens. It was about 150 TCR beta chains that were listed as cytomegalovirus-associated.

Clones were sequenced by immunoSEQ multiplex PCR, and TCRdb holds only the in-frame ones, with some missing. The table records 160,000 or so clones, about 88% of them present only once. The germline V gene has CDR1 SEHNR and CDR2 FQNEAQ (reference sequence). This CDR3 contains 13 residues. V lost 1 base to trimming and J lost 5 bases, with 9 bases between them. As for this clone: Its target is not known.

Source material: PBMCs. This receptor was obtained from a young man in good health and CMV-seronegative. The V call is TRBV7-9, the J call TRBJ2-7, with a weak D call TRBD1 (5 bases). CDR3 DNA: TGTGCCAGCAGCTTAGGACAGCTAAACGAGCAGTACTTC. The encoded protein is CASSLGQLNEQYF.